Listed here is a single T cell receptor (beta chain). Antigen specificity is unknown. Sequence at one end of the junction differs from germline and may be a read error. These data originate in a study of long-term antiretroviral therapy in people with HIV. Study findings and constraints: In the period from the mid-2000s to the late 2010s, blood was collected, possibly under older ART regimens.

The CDR3 length is 12 residues. CDR1 and CDR2 (germline): SEHNR, FQNEAQ (reference sequence). A v3.0 immunoSEQ assay was performed at survey level. Sequencing was performed with immunoSEQ multiplex PCR; in TCRdb, only in-frame clones are kept and a portion is missing. The sample records approximately 19,000 clones, 60% to 80% being singletons. Cryopreserved PBMC numbered about 0.9-11 million per sample before DNA extraction. The sequence came from a woman aged 40 to 55 with HIV. The sequences come from unsorted PBMCs, collected 2.3 years after starting antiretroviral therapy. J is TRBJ2-7 and V is TRBV7-9; D possibly corresponds to TRBD1 (6 bases). CDR3 bases: TGTGCCAGCACCTTAGGGGGTGGGGAGCAGTACTTC. This translates into CASTLGGGEQYF.